This T cell receptor (beta chain) was obtained from a study of tumor and adjacent non-tumor tissue in lung cancer. No cell sorting was done before RNA was extracted from the tissue. Distant lung tissue was collected more than 3 cm away from the tumor edge. With regard to this clonotype: One end of the junction is discordant with germline, which a read error may explain.

Germline V gene data show CDR1 as MNHNS and CDR2 as SASEGT. The CDR3 has 13 amino acids. The library came from three nested PCR rounds adapted from ARM-PCR protocols. Via MiXCR, TCRdb re-called the multiplex PCR reads, giving one row per CDR3 protein. The sample consists of fewer than 90,000 distinct CDR3 sequences, around 76% of them appearing once. This chain connects TRBV6-1 to TRBJ2-7, with D hard to call. The clonotype was recovered from a woman aged 45-59 years with non-small cell lung cancer. The sequenced sample consisted of distant non-tumor lung tissue. The DNA of the CDR3 is TGTGCCAGTAGTGATTACACGGCATACGAGGAGTACTTC. Its translation is CASSDYTAYEEYF.